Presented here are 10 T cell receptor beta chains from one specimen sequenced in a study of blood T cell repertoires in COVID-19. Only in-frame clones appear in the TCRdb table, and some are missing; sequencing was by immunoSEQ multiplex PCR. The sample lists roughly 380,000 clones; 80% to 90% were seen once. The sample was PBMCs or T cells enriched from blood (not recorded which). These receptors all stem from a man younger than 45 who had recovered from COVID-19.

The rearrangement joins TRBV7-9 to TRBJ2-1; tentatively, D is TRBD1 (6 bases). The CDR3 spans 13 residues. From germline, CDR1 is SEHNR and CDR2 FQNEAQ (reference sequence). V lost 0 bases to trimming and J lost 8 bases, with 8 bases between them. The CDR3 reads CASSLAGADEQFF. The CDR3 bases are TGTGCCAGCAGCTTAGCGGGGGCTGATGAGCAGTTCTTC.

CDR3: CASIRVGGNTEAFF. The CDR3 bases are TGTGCCAGCATCCGAGTGGGAGGGAACACTGAAGCTTTCTTT. The chain has TRBV13 and TRBJ1-1; D is ambiguous. Germline assignment: CDR1 PRHDT and CDR2 FYEKMQ (reference sequence). This CDR3 is 14 amino acids long. V was cut by 7 bases and J by 1 base, with 13 bases left in between.

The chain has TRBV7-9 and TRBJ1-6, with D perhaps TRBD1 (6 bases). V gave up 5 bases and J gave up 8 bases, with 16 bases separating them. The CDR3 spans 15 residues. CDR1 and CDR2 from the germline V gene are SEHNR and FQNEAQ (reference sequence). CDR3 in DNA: TGTGCCAGCAGCGTAGACGGGGGGGCATATTCACCCCTCCACTTT. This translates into CASSVDGGAYSPLHF.

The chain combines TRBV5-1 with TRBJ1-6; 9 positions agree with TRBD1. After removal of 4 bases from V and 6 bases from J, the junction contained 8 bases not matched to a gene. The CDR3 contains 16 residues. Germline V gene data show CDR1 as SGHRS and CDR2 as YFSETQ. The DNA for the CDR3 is TGCGCCAGCAGCCGAAGACAGGGGGTAAGTAATTCACCCCTCCACTTT. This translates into CASSRRQGVSNSPLHF.

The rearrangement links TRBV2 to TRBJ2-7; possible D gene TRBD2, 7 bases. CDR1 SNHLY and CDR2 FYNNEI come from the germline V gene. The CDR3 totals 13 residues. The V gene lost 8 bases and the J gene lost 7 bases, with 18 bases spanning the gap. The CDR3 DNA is TGTGCCAGCGGGGGGGACAAGGCAGGAGAGCAGTACTTC. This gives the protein CASGGDKAGEQYF.

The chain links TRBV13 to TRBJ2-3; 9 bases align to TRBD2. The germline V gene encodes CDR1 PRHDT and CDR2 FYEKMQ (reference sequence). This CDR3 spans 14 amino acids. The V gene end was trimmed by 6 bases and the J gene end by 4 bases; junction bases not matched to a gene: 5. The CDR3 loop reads CASSSGGIADTQYF. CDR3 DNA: TGTGCCAGCAGTAGCGGGGGAATCGCAGATACGCAGTATTTT.

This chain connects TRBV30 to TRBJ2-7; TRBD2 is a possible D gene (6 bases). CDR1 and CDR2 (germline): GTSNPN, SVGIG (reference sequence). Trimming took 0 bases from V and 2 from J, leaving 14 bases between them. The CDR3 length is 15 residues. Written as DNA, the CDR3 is TGTGCCTGGAGTGTACGGGGGACGGGAACCTACGAGCAGTACTTC. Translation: CAWSVRGTGTYEQYF.

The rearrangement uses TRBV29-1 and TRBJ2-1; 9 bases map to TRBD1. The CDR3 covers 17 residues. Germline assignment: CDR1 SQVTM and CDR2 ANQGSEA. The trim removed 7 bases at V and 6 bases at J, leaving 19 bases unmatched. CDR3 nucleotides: TGCAGCGCCGACCGGGGGAGGACAGGGGAAAGGTTCAATGAGCAGTTCTTC. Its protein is CSADRGRTGERFNEQFF.

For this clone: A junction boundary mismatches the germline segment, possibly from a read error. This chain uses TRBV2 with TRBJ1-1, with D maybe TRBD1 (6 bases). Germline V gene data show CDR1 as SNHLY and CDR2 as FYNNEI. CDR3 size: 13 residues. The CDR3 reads CASRWGLNTEAFF. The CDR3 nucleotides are TGTGCGAGCAGATGGGGGCTGAACACTGAAGCTTTCTTT.

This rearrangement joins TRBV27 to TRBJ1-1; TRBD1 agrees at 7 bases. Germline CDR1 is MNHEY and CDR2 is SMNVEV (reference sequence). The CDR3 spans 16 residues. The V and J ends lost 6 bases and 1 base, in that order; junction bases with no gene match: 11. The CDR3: CASRPRTGLRNTEAFF. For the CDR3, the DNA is TGTGCCAGCAGACCGCGGACAGGTCTTCGGAACACTGAAGCTTTCTTT.